These 20 T cell receptor beta chains came from one sample sequenced in a study of cytomegalovirus exposure and HLA in healthy donors. The assay was immunoSEQ multiplex PCR, and TCRdb's table has in-frame clones only and misses some. The top ten hold around 3.1% of the sample, which has about 110,000 clones, approximately 85% seen once. Input material: PBMCs. These receptors were obtained from a woman aged 18-35 years in good health and CMV-seronegative.

This clone was counted a single time. The J gene is TRBJ1-1, the V gene TRBV13; D may be TRBD1 (5 bases). Trimming took off 6 bases at V and 0 bases at J, with 5 bases between the two ends. The CDR3 loop spans 12 amino acids. Germline CDR1 is PRHDT and CDR2 is FYEKMQ (reference sequence). DNA of the CDR3: TGTGCCAGCAGGACAGTGAACACTGAAGCTTTCTTT. It encodes CASRTVNTEAFF.

The V call is TRBV7-2, the J call TRBJ2-2; D possibly corresponds to TRBD2 (6 bases). The CDR3 has 14 amino acids. Trimming removed 10 bases at V and 0 bases at J, with 12 bases between. From germline, CDR1 is SGHTA and CDR2 FQGNSA. This CDR3 reads CAKSGLPNTGELFF. DNA of the CDR3: TGTGCCAAATCGGGACTCCCGAACACCGGGGAGCTGTTTTTT.

This chain joins TRBV27 and TRBJ1-4; the D gene is possibly TRBD1 (5 bases). The CDR3 is made up of 16 amino acids. Germline CDR1 MNHEY, CDR2 SMNVEV (reference sequence). The V and J ends lost 0 bases and 0 bases respectively, with 8 bases between them. CDR3 in DNA: TGTGCCAGCAGTTTATCGGGGCCTGCAACTAATGAAAAACTGTTTTTT. This codes for CASSLSGPATNEKLFF.

The chain recombines TRBV10-3 with TRBJ1-2; 8 bases are shared with TRBD1. V lost 4 bases and J lost 2; bases outside the gene matches: 9. Germline V lookup: CDR1 ENHRY, CDR2 SYGVKD. This CDR3 has 16 residues. CDR3: CAISVGDRSSNYGYTF. The CDR3 DNA sequence: TGTGCCATCAGTGTTGGGGACAGGTCATCGAACTATGGCTACACCTTC.

The rearrangement uses TRBV5-7 and TRBJ1-6; D not certain. TRBV5-7 is treated as an ORF (open reading frame) with a function not yet certain. The CDR3 extends over 14 amino acids. Trimming stripped 1 base from V and 11 bases from J, with 13 bases between. Here the CDR3 reads CASSLTRGCAPLHF. The CDR3 nucleotides read TGTGCCAGCAGCTTGACGCGAGGGTGTGCACCCCTCCACTTT.

The gene calls are TRBV5-1 and TRBJ2-1, with 10 bases aligning to TRBD1. Germline V gene lookup returns CDR1 SGHRS and CDR2 YFSETQ. This CDR3 spans 15 amino acids. V was clipped by 4 bases and J by 3 bases; unmatched bases: 4. CDR3 sequence: CASSRGTGVYNEQFF. In DNA, the CDR3 is TGCGCCAGCAGCAGAGGGACAGGGGTCTACAATGAGCAGTTCTTC.

This clone turned up a few times. The chain couples TRBV19 to TRBJ2-7; D gene uncertain. The CDR3 runs 10 residues. The germline V and J ends were trimmed by 6 bases and 2 bases, with 2 bases remaining between them. The germline V gene has CDR1 LNHDA and CDR2 SQIVND (reference sequence). CDR3 sequence (DNA): TGTGCCAGTAGCACCTACGAGCAGTACTTC. Translated: CASSTYEQYF.

The chain uses TRBV28 and TRBJ2-1, with 7 bases identical to TRBD2. The CDR3 loop spans 14 amino acids. Germline CDR1 and CDR2: MDHEN and SYDVKM. The V gene end was trimmed by 8 bases and the J gene end by 4 bases; junction bases not matched to a gene: 8. The CDR3 DNA reads TGTGCCAGCGGGCTTAAGCGGGATTACAATGAGCAGTTCTTC. It specifies CASGLKRDYNEQFF. Combining the CDR3 with reference TRBV28 and TRBJ2-1 gives the whole variable domain DVKVTQSSRYLVKRTGEKVFLECVQDMDHENMFWYRQDPGLGLRLIYFSYDVKMKEKGDIPEGYSVSREKKERFSLILESASTNQTSMYLCASGLKRDYNEQFFGPGTRLTVL.

The chain has TRBV4-1 and TRBJ2-3; 14 nucleotides line up with TRBD2. The CDR3 consists of 19 residues. Losses at the gene ends were 4 bases for V and 4 bases for J; bases not matched to a gene: 13. The V gene's germline CDR1 is MGHRA and CDR2 YSYEKL. The CDR3 nucleotides read TGCGCCAGCAGCCCTTCGGGACTAGCGGGGGAGGTCCGGGCAGATACGCAGTATTTT. This translates into CASSPSGLAGEVRADTQYF.

The V call is TRBV4-1, the J call TRBJ1-1; 7 bases line up with TRBD1. CDR3 length equals 15 residues. J lost 5 bases, V lost 5 bases, and 11 bases had no gene match. The V gene's germline CDR1 is MGHRA and CDR2 YSYEKL. CDR3: CASSSSRQGRTEAFF. The DNA for the CDR3 is TGCGCCAGCAGCTCCAGCAGACAGGGTCGGACTGAAGCTTTCTTT.

This chain uses TRBV27 with TRBJ1-2, with 7 bases matching TRBD1. The germline V gene encodes CDR1 MNHEY and CDR2 SMNVEV (reference sequence). The CDR3 covers 17 residues. The J segment lost 7 bases and the V segment lost 2 bases, leaving 16 bases of the junction unmatched. This chain's CDR3 is CASSLSFGGGVRVGYTF. CDR3 nucleotides: TGTGCCAGCAGTTTAAGTTTCGGAGGGGGCGTTCGGGTTGGCTACACCTTC.

The chain is built from TRBV25-1 and TRBJ1-5; weak D call: TRBD1 (6 bases). CDR1 and CDR2 from the germline V gene are MGHDK and SYGVNS. V lost 3 bases and J 0 bases, leaving 12 bases between the germline ends. The CDR3 covers 16 residues. CDR3 sequence reads: CASSDPTGDSNQPQHF. CDR3 coding DNA: TGTGCCAGCAGTGACCCGACAGGAGATAGCAATCAGCCCCAGCATTTT.

This clone was seen only a few times. The chain's CDR3 is CATRRGLYGYTF. The CDR3 bases are TGTGCCACTCGCCGCGGCCTCTATGGCTACACCTTC. The rearrangement joins TRBV18 to TRBJ1-2, with D unresolved. Trimming took 10 bases from V and 4 from J, leaving 13 bases between them. From germline, CDR1 is KGHSH and CDR2 LQKENI. This CDR3 has 12 amino acids.

The count of this clone is one. The rearrangement joins TRBV6-1 to TRBJ2-7, with D perhaps matching TRBD1 (5 bases). The CDR3 contains 12 residues. Germline V CDR1 and CDR2: MNHNS, SASEGT. V was clipped by 4 bases and J by 5 bases, with 9 bases between them. The CDR3 spells CASSGRVHEQYF. CDR3 bases: TGTGCCAGCAGTGGCAGGGTCCACGAGCAGTACTTC.

The CDR3 sequence is CASSPWGGDQPQHF. The CDR3 DNA is TGTGCCAGCAGCCCGTGGGGCGGGGATCAGCCCCAGCATTTT. The chain joins TRBV6-1 to TRBJ1-5, with TRBD1 as a possible D gene (5 bases). V dropped 6 bases and J dropped 5 bases, with 14 bases sitting between them. This CDR3 has 14 residues. CDR1 MNHNS and CDR2 SASEGT come from the germline V gene.

The V gene is TRBV27, the J gene TRBJ2-6; no firm D call. Trimming left V 10 bases short and J 1 base short, with 5 bases between. Per the germline V gene, CDR1 is MNHEY and CDR2 is SMNVEV (reference sequence). The CDR3 loop spans 12 amino acids. For the CDR3, the DNA is TGTGCCACCCTATCTGGGGCCAACGTCCTGACTTTC. It codes for CATLSGANVLTF.

This chain joins TRBV9 and TRBJ2-1; possibly TRBD1 for D (5 bases). Trimming removed 0 bases at V and 2 bases at J, with 9 bases between. The CDR3 spans 15 residues. CDR1 SGDLS and CDR2 YYNGEE come from the germline V gene. The DNA for the CDR3 is TGTGCCAGCAGCGTAGAAGGGGCCACCTACAATGAGCAGTTCTTC. It translates to CASSVEGATYNEQFF. Looking up the rest from reference TRBV9 and TRBJ2-1 gives the full variable domain: DSGVTQTPKHLITATGQRVTLRCSPRSGDLSVYWYQQSLDQGLQFLIQYYNGEERAKGNILERFSAQQFPDLHSELNLSSLELGDSALYFCASSVEGATYNEQFFGPGTRLTVL.

This chain uses TRBV7-3 with TRBJ2-3, with D perhaps matching TRBD1 (6 bases). V was trimmed by 0 bases and J by 6 bases, leaving 10 bases between them. This CDR3 region has 14 residues. The germline gives CDR1 SGHTA, CDR2 FQGTGA. In nucleotides, the CDR3 is TGTGCCAGCAGCTTAACTGGGGGCGGGGATACGCAGTATTTT. The encoded protein is CASSLTGGGDTQYF.

The chain links TRBV5-1 to TRBJ2-7, with D unclear. The CDR3 is made up of 13 amino acids. Germline loops: CDR1 SGHRS, CDR2 YFSETQ. V lost 3 bases and J lost 3, with 10 bases in between. CDR3 region: CASSYLPRYEQYF. For the CDR3, the DNA is TGCGCCAGCAGCTACCTACCCCGCTACGAGCAGTACTTC.

The chain combines TRBV6-1 with TRBJ2-3, with 11 positions matching TRBD1. CDR3 length: 16 amino acids. The ends lost 4 bases at V and 5 bases at J; junction bases unmatched: 8. The germline gives CDR1 MNHNS, CDR2 SASEGT. The DNA for the CDR3 is TGTGCCAGCAGTGGATACGGGACAGGGGGAAGAGATACGCAGTATTTT. Translating it yields CASSGYGTGGRDTQYF.